Following are 10 T cell receptor beta chains from one sample sequenced in a study of control samples from healthy donors and cancer patients (dated by TCRdb to the early 2020s). The receptor library was made with the immunoSEQ multiplex PCR assay. What TCRdb holds here is the immuneACCESS table cut down to in-frame rearrangements. Part of the clones is not present; checked against another copy, under half of the missing clones reflect an unresolved V gene, and the others are unexplained. For this sample there are approximately 180,000 clones; 94% appear just once. Around 1.3% of the sample is taken by the ten largest. The sequenced material came from blood. These receptor sequences come from a woman aged 18-35 years in good health.

V usage is TRBV6-2 or TRBV6-3 and J usage is TRBJ1-1; 7 bases are a match to TRBD1. In germline, CDR1 is MNHEY, CDR2 SVGEGT. V lost 6 bases to trimming and J lost 2 bases; unmatched junction nucleotides: 12. The CDR3 extends over 16 amino acids. CDR3 in amino acids: CASSPQKGADNTEAFF. The CDR3, as DNA: TGTGCCAGCAGCCCTCAGAAGGGGGCAGATAACACTGAAGCTTTCTTT.

This clone has only one observation. V usage is TRBV27 and J usage is TRBJ1-5; 8 bases map to TRBD1. After removal of 5 bases from V and 6 bases from J, the junction contained 3 bases not matched to a gene. This CDR3 has 13 residues. Germline lookup yields CDR1 MNHEY and CDR2 SMNVEV (reference sequence). For the CDR3, the DNA is TGTGCCAGCAGTCCGGACAGGGCTCAGCCCCAGCATTTT. This sequence encodes CASSPDRAQPQHF.

This chain connects TRBV21-1 to TRBJ1-1; the table's D call, TRBD1, has no DNA check behind it. TRBV21-1 is assigned pseudogene status. CDR3 length equals 14 residues. CDR3: CASSSGTVNTEAFF. DNA for the CDR3: TGTGCCAGCAGCTCCGGGACAGTAAACACTGAAGCTTTCTTT.

This chain connects TRBV27 to TRBJ1-1, with D hard to call. This CDR3 is built from 14 residues. Germline lookup yields CDR1 MNHEY and CDR2 SMNVEV (reference sequence). Trimming shortened V by 6 bases and J by 4 bases, and 15 bases separated the two germline ends. The CDR3 protein is CASSLDTLGTEAFF. CDR3 bases: TGTGCCAGCAGCCTAGACACTTTAGGCACTGAAGCTTTCTTT.

The chain joins TRBV7-9 to TRBJ2-7; TRBD2 matches 8 bases. Germline V gene data show CDR1 as SEHNR and CDR2 as FQNEAQ (reference sequence). Trimming cost V 5 bases and J 2 bases; bases outside gene matches: 8. The CDR3 length is 15 residues. CDR3 sequence: CASSPGGGRAYEQYF. The DNA of the CDR3 is TGTGCCAGCAGCCCCGGGGGGGGCCGAGCCTACGAGCAGTACTTC.

This sequence joins TRBV29-1 and TRBJ1-1; 9 nucleotides align to TRBD1. The CDR3 has 13 amino acids. Germline V gene data show CDR1 as SQVTM and CDR2 as ANQGSEA. V gave up 8 bases and J gave up 2 bases; unmatched junction bases: 6. The CDR3 coding sequence is TGCAGCCCCTGGGACAGGGTAAACACTGAAGCTTTCTTT. It encodes CSPWDRVNTEAFF.

The rearrangement links TRBV18 to TRBJ2-1, with 10 bases lining up with TRBD1. Germline V lookup: CDR1 KGHSH, CDR2 LQKENI. The junction had 8 bases not matched to a gene; V was cut back by 3 bases and J by 9 bases. This CDR3 contains 15 residues. CDR3: CASSPGQGLGGEQFF. DNA of the CDR3: TGTGCCAGCTCACCGGGACAGGGGCTTGGCGGTGAGCAGTTCTTC.

The CDR3 DNA reads as TGTGCCATCAGTGAGATAAGGGGTTCGGGGAATGAAAAACTGTTTTTT. Amino acid sequence: CAISEIRGSGNEKLFF. This chain links TRBV10-3 with TRBJ1-4; a weak D match, TRBD1 (5 bases). The CDR3 has 16 residues. The germline gives CDR1 ENHRY, CDR2 SYGVKD. Deletions cut 2 bases from V and 5 bases from J, with 15 bases between.

The chain joins TRBV27 to TRBJ2-7; TRBD2 is a possible D gene (5 bases). Trimming took 7 bases from V and 3 from J, leaving 13 bases between them. The CDR3 contains 13 residues. The germline CDR1 and CDR2 sequences are MNHEY and SMNVEV (reference sequence). CDR3 region: CASKRVGNYEQYF. CDR3 nucleotide sequence: TGTGCCAGCAAGAGGGTAGGAAACTACGAGCAGTACTTC.

This clone was detected once. The gene calls are TRBV19 and TRBJ1-1; 7 bases line up with TRBD1. CDR1 LNHDA and CDR2 SQIVND come from the germline V gene (reference sequence). V was pared by 7 bases and J by 1 base, with 9 bases of the junction left unmatched. This CDR3 spans 15 amino acids. CDR3 in DNA: TGTGCCAGTACTCGGTCACAGGGGCAGAACACTGAAGCTTTCTTT. Translated, it gives CASTRSQGQNTEAFF.